The 20 T cell receptor beta chains presented below share a single source sample, sequenced in a study of shared clonotypes between healthy human individuals. Data came from immunoSEQ multiplex PCR; TCRdb stores just in-frame clones and leaves some out. Among under 85,000 clones listed, about 65% were seen once. Sequenced sample: memory CD8+ T cells sorted from blood. Subset reported: CD45RO+ cells pooled with CCR7-negative TemRA cells. All receptors come from a man aged 25-45 years in good health.

The chain recombines TRBV11-2 with TRBJ2-2; D is unclear. The CDR3 has 14 residues. Germline values: CDR1 SGHAT, CDR2 FQNNGV. V lost 4 bases and J lost 10, with 16 bases in between. Here the CDR3 DNA reads TGTGCCAGCAGCTCCCAGCGCAGTAGGAAGGAGCTGTTTTTT. Its translation is CASSSQRSRKELFF.

This clone was counted a few times. The V call is TRBV11-2, the J call TRBJ2-1, with 10 positions matching TRBD2. Germline CDR1 is SGHAT and CDR2 is FQNNGV. V was clipped by 5 bases and J by 9 bases; unmatched bases: 10. CDR3 length: 15 amino acids. The CDR3 coding sequence is TGTGCCAGCAGCCTCCAGCGGGAGGGCCGGACTGAGCAGTTCTTC. Its protein is CASSLQREGRTEQFF.

There are a few counts of this clone. The chain joins TRBV7-6 to TRBJ2-7, with 9 bases lining up with TRBD1. The CDR3 contains 13 residues. The germline V gene has CDR1 SGHVS and CDR2 FNYEAQ. J gave up 4 bases and V 7 bases, and 5 bases lay outside the gene matches. CDR3 sequence reads: CASNWGQGYEQYF. The DNA of the CDR3 is TGTGCCAGCAACTGGGGACAGGGTTACGAGCAGTACTTC.

The chain couples TRBV4-1 to TRBJ2-2; D unresolved. CDR1 is MGHRA, CDR2 YSYEKL, per germline. The V end lost 1 base, the J end lost 2 bases, and 5 bases lay between the germline ends. The CDR3 is 14 amino acids. In DNA form, the CDR3 reads TGCGCCAGCAGCCAAGTATCAAACACCGGGGAGCTGTTTTTT. Translated, it gives CASSQVSNTGELFF.

The gene calls are TRBV20-1 and TRBJ2-1, with D unclear. The germline CDR1 and CDR2 sequences are DFQATT and SNEGSKA (reference sequence). The CDR3 contains 11 residues. The germline V and J ends were trimmed by 3 bases and 7 bases, with 7 bases remaining between them. The DNA for the CDR3 is TGCAGTGCTAGCTGGGGAAATGAGCAGTTCTTC. Translating gives CSASWGNEQFF.

The chain is built from TRBV19 and TRBJ2-3; TRBD2 agrees at 8 bases. With 6 bases clipped from V and 2 bases from J, the junction kept 7 bases outside the gene matches. The germline gives CDR1 LNHDA, CDR2 SQIVND (reference sequence). This CDR3 contains 15 residues. The CDR3, as DNA: TGTGCCAGTAGCCCGCGGGAGGCCCACACAGATACGCAGTATTTT. It encodes CASSPREAHTDTQYF.

This chain uses TRBV5-1 with TRBJ2-3; D is unresolved. V lost 0 bases and J lost 2, with 4 bases in between. CDR1 and CDR2 (germline): SGHRS, YFSETQ. CDR3 size: 13 residues. The CDR3 coding sequence is TGCGCCAGCAGCTTGGGGTTCACAGATACGCAGTATTTT. This gives the protein CASSLGFTDTQYF.

Of note for this clone: One base away lies a much larger clone, so this may be a sequencing read error. The identical CDR3 is also encoded by other nucleotide sequences in the sample. V and J are TRBV5-4 and TRBJ2-6; possible D gene TRBD1, 5 bases. Per germline, CDR1 SGHNT and CDR2 YYREEE (reference sequence). The ends were cut back, 3 bases at V and 0 bases at J, with 7 bases in the middle. This CDR3 has 15 amino acids. The CDR3 DNA reads as TGTGCCAGCAGCTCCGACAGCTCTGGGGCCAACGTCCTGACTTTC. This codes for CASSSDSSGANVLTF.

This chain uses TRBV6-5 with TRBJ2-1; no firm D call. V lost 10 bases and J 13 bases, leaving 14 bases between the germline ends. Germline CDR1 and CDR2: MNHEY and SVGAGI. CDR3 length equals 10 residues. CDR3 DNA sequence: TGTGCCACGTACGCCGGAGAACAGTTCTTC. It encodes CATYAGEQFF.

The chain employs TRBV30 and TRBJ2-7, with a weak D call TRBD2 (7 bases). Trimming stripped 7 bases from V and 3 bases from J, with 19 bases between. The CDR3 covers 14 residues. Per the germline V gene, CDR1 is GTSNPN and CDR2 is SVGIG (reference sequence). The CDR3 sequence: CALRGGVQNYEQYF. In DNA form, the CDR3 reads TGTGCCTTGAGGGGGGGAGTACAAAACTACGAGCAGTACTTC.

The chain is built from TRBV11-3 and TRBJ2-3, with 9 bases fitting TRBD2. Germline V lookup: CDR1 SGHNT, CDR2 YENEEA. V was clipped by 5 bases and J by 8 bases; unmatched bases: 17. CDR3 size: 17 residues. CDR3 in DNA: TGTGCCAGCAGCCAAAATTCCCTGGCGGGAGGGCCTGGTACGCAGTATTTT. Translating it yields CASSQNSLAGGPGTQYF.

This chain joins TRBV18 and TRBJ2-3; weak D call: TRBD2 (5 bases). Looked up from germline, CDR1 is KGHSH and CDR2 is LQKENI. The CDR3 totals 17 residues. Trimming left V 3 bases short and J 1 base short, with 17 bases between. The CDR3: CASSPNALPRGTDTQYF. The CDR3 bases are TGTGCCAGCTCACCCAATGCCCTCCCGAGGGGCACAGATACGCAGTATTTT.

This rearrangement joins TRBV29-1 to TRBJ2-1; D gene unclear. Per the germline V gene, CDR1 is SQVTM and CDR2 is ANQGSEA. This CDR3 is built from 14 residues. Trimming took 1 base from V and 9 from J, leaving 16 bases between them. The CDR3 DNA follows: TGCAGCGTTGAAGGATCAGGAGCGATTGGTGAGCAGTTCTTC. This codes for CSVEGSGAIGEQFF.

This chain uses TRBV6-1 with TRBJ1-1, with D tentatively TRBD1 (6 bases). Germline V gene sequence: CDR1 MNHNS, CDR2 SASEGT. Trimming pared 6 bases from V and 7 bases from J, leaving 12 bases between. The CDR3 totals 12 residues. The CDR3 DNA reads TGTGCCAGCAGCCCTGGACAGCTTGAAGCTTTCTTT. It translates to CASSPGQLEAFF.

This chain uses TRBV10-1 with TRBJ2-5; 13 bases are a match to TRBD2. Trimming took 5 bases from V and 1 from J; bases not matched to a gene: 4. The CDR3 spans 16 residues. Germline assignment: CDR1 WNHNN and CDR2 SYGVQD (reference sequence). CDR3 residues: CASSQLAGGPQETQYF. For the CDR3, the DNA is TGCGCCAGCAGTCAACTAGCGGGAGGGCCCCAAGAGACCCAGTACTTC.

The chain couples TRBV2 to TRBJ2-7; tentatively, D is TRBD1 (5 bases). Germline CDR1 is SNHLY and CDR2 is FYNNEI. V lost 2 bases and J lost 3, with 14 bases in between. The CDR3 runs to 15 residues. Written as DNA, the CDR3 is TGTGCCAGCAGTGAAAAAGGACAACCCTTCTACGAGCAGTACTTC. The encoded protein is CASSEKGQPFYEQYF. Looking up the rest from reference TRBV2 and TRBJ2-7 gives the full variable domain: EPEVTQTPSHQVTQMGQEVILRCVPISNHLYFYWYRQILGQKVEFLVSFYNNEISEKSEIFDDQFSVERPDGSNFTLKIRSTKLEDSAMYFCASSEKGQPFYEQYFGPGTRLTVT.

The rearrangement joins TRBV10-2 to TRBJ2-7, with D unresolved. V lost 6 bases to trimming and J lost 4 bases, with 7 bases between them. Germline CDR1 WSHSY, CDR2 SAAADI. This CDR3 has 11 amino acids. The CDR3 sequence is CASRKGYEQYF. Here the CDR3 DNA reads TGCGCCAGCAGAAAGGGTTACGAGCAGTACTTC.

This clone showed up just a few times. The V gene is TRBV6-1, the J gene TRBJ2-1; no definite D call. CDR3 length equals 13 residues. Trimming took off 7 bases at V and 6 bases at J, with 13 bases between the two ends. Germline CDR1 MNHNS, CDR2 SASEGT. The CDR3, as DNA: TGTGCCAGCACTTCGCTGGAGCCCAATGAGCAGTTCTTC. Its protein product is CASTSLEPNEQFF.

The V and J genes are TRBV4-1 and TRBJ2-2; unclear D gene. Germline assignment: CDR1 MGHRA and CDR2 YSYEKL. V was cut by 2 bases and J by 4 bases, with 5 bases left in between. The CDR3 contains 13 residues. The CDR3 nucleotides read TGCGCCAGCAGCCAAACGGTCACCGGGGAGCTGTTTTTT. This sequence encodes CASSQTVTGELFF.

This clone was picked up many times. The rearrangement uses TRBV6-1 and TRBJ1-4, with D maybe TRBD1 (5 bases). The ends were cut back, 5 bases at V and 5 bases at J, with 15 bases in the middle. Germline CDR1 MNHNS, CDR2 SASEGT. The length of the CDR3 is 15 residues. The CDR3 bases are TGTGCCAGCAGTCAGGGACCGGACGGAAATGAAAAACTGTTTTTT. Protein: CASSQGPDGNEKLFF.